These T cell receptor beta chains were read from a single sample in a study of cytomegalovirus exposure and HLA in healthy donors. Assay: immunoSEQ multiplex PCR; the TCRdb copy retains only in-frame clones and omits some. The sample yields 110,000 to 150,000 clones, around 75% seen once. Sequenced sample: PBMCs. The receptors come from a man aged 40-50 years in good health and CMV-seronegative. The CDR3 runs from the conserved cysteine through the conserved F or W.

V gene	CDR3 protein
TRBV15	CATSRERGHFNEKLFF
TRBV10-3	CAIKGAAYQETQYF
TRBV6-1	CASSEQGGNTIYF
TRBV2	CASSGRDRAYEQYF
TRBV28	CASSFVGAEAFF
TRBV2	CASSRSGTESEKLFF
TRBV4-3	CASSPSLSGYSYNEQFF
TRBV5-1	CASGEGTGPYGYTF
TRBV5-1	CASSAGTGGLNEQYF
TRBV19	CATLSAAGPYEQYF
TRBV5-1	CASSKGLSSGNTIYF
TRBV7-3	CASSLRPPTGVNTEAFF
TRBV5-6	CASSRQGPANYGYTF
TRBV6-4	CASSDSPAGLTDTQYF
TRBV14	CASSLGTGIEQYF
TRBV25-1	CASSESEQISNYGYTF
TRBV30	CAWSGGFEAFF
TRBV6-5	CASSSRQTGYTF
TRBV7-2	CASSLVKDWDSGNTEAFF
TRBV5-4	CASSLGAGRSYNEQFF
TRBV27	CASSTGGSEQFF
TRBV5-1	CASSGSEVPGEQYF
TRBV19	CASTPTTSSEAFF
TRBV7-2	CASRQPQPLGSLGNEQYF
TRBV6-5	CASSYEAGYNSPLHF
TRBV27	CASSLIGSSYGYTF
TRBV6-1	CASIFRFSADTQYF
TRBV14	CASSLLNTEAFF
TRBV6-8	CASSSPRLAGGPETQYF
TRBV2	CAYFLGGANTDTQYF
TRBV5-1	CASSLIGAGTDTQYF
TRBV6-6	CASSYSNNGQETQYF
TRBV27	CASSLLTESSGNTIYF
TRBV5-6	CASSLARTGHEQYF
TRBV27	CASRPTGNTEAFF
TRBV6-1	CASSSRGRGSYGYTF
TRBV5-1	CASRPAGQTNTGELFF
TRBV9	CASSAGQGPSPLHF
TRBV5-1	CASSEAASPGTEAFF
TRBV11-3	CASSSGGRETQYF
TRBV5-1	CASSQPSEIQYF
TRBV6-5	CASSYAGVIQNEQFF
TRBV28	CASSLGQVGYGYTF
TRBV6-5	CASSEFGVYYGYTF
TRBV10-3	CAISGQATAYEQYF
TRBV9	CASSVRTSGASSGANVLTF
TRBV5-1	CASSPEARGRGYGYTF
TRBV30	CAWSVLGGQGRVLASYEQYF
TRBV5-1	CASSLSGTGELFF
TRBV13	CASSSRDSQETQYF
TRBV7-9	CASSLSTGVYNEQFF
TRBV5-1	CASSLNGDYGYTF
TRBV10-3	CATGLRDRGETQYF
TRBV11-2	CASSFLLDSTYEQYF
TRBV9	CASSVALAGEGEETQYF
TRBV7-2	CASSSGVYTGELFF
TRBV7-3	CASSTRTGYEQYF
TRBV9	CASSTTSTDTQYF
TRBV5-4	CASSPTGGVNSPLHF
TRBV7-9	CASSLAPSIDEETQYF